The 3 T cell receptor beta chains below all came from one sample that was sequenced in a study of blood T cell repertoires in COVID-19. The repertoire was sequenced with immunoSEQ multiplex PCR; TCRdb's copy has only in-frame clones and lacks some. There are under 200,000 clones in the sample; around 83% occur only once, and under 7.5% lies in the top ten. Sequenced input: peripheral blood. The receptors were sampled from a woman in her thirties or forties with acute or convalescent COVID-19.

J is TRBJ2-3 and V is TRBV5-1; the match to TRBD2 covers 10 bases. Germline loops: CDR1 SGHRS, CDR2 YFSETQ. V dropped 4 bases and J dropped 0; count of bases not matched to a gene: 8. There are 17 residues in the CDR3. CDR3 nucleotides: TGCGCCAGCAGCCCTCGGACTAGCGGAGTGAGCACAGATACGCAGTATTTT. Translation gives CASSPRTSGVSTDTQYF.

The chain combines TRBV5-1 with TRBJ2-5, with 9 bases aligning to TRBD2. The germline V gene encodes CDR1 SGHRS and CDR2 YFSETQ. Trimming removed 5 bases from V and 4 bases from J; junction bases left unmatched: 9. This CDR3 region has 15 residues. CDR3 in amino acids: CASSSSGNQAETQYF. The CDR3 coding sequence is TGCGCCAGCAGTTCTAGCGGGAATCAGGCAGAGACCCAGTACTTC.

V usage is TRBV30 and J usage is TRBJ1-6; D gene unclear. CDR1 and CDR2 (germline): GTSNPN, SVGIG (reference sequence). CDR3 length: 13 residues. The V end was cut by 2 bases, the J end by 7 bases, with 9 bases between. In DNA form, the CDR3 reads TGTGCCTGGAGTTCTACAGACAATTCACCCCTCCACTTT. This gives the protein CAWSSTDNSPLHF.